One T cell receptor (beta chain) is described in this entry. This CDR3 contains 13 residues. The V gene lost 2 bases and the J gene lost 2 bases, with 8 bases spanning the gap. The V gene's germline CDR1 is SGHKS and CDR2 YYEKEE (reference sequence). The protocol was immunoSEQ multiplex PCR, while the TCRdb copy is restricted to in-frame clones and leaves out a portion. The table includes roughly 83,000 clones, around 94% detected once. The data belong to a study of technical replicates of blood from a few donors. The source material was T cells isolated from PBMCs. The V gene is TRBV5-5, the J gene TRBJ2-7; D gene uncertain. The receptor comes from a human donor in good health. CDR3 in amino acids: CASSFSSPYEQYF. The CDR3 DNA reads TGTGCCAGCAGCTTTAGCAGCCCCTACGAGCAGTACTTC.